This TCR beta chain was identified in a study of CD8+CD57+ T cells in acquired aplastic anemia. The wider study: On average, sorted CD4+ and CD8+ cells gave roughly 3 ug of DNA. Broader study findings: The study identified roughly 29 CD8+ CDR3 sequences shared by patients and controls. A significant difference in CD8+ Simpson's diversity between patients and controls was not found.

The sample holds many counts of this clonotype. The antigen remains undetermined. This CDR3 has 11 residues. Trimming took 8 bases from V and 4 from J, leaving 6 bases between them. The germline gives CDR1 MNHNS, CDR2 SASEGT. Template material for TCR beta VDJ and CDR3 profiling consisted of genomic DNA. TCRdb re-called the reads with MiXCR, one entry per CDR3 protein. The table has 100,000 to 150,000 distinct CDR3 sequences, 40% seen once. Patients included in sequencing had previously demonstrated CD8+CD57+ cell expansion by flow cytometry. Patients were untreated when blood was sampled. The chain has TRBV6-1 and TRBJ1-5; D unclear. The receptor was isolated from a human donor with aplastic anemia. The sample consisted of sorted CD4+, CD8+, or CD8+CD57+ T cells (not recorded which) from PBMCs. The CDR3 loop reads CASEDNQPQHF. The CDR3 DNA reads as TGTGCCAGCGAAGATAATCAGCCCCAGCATTTT.